Described below is a single T cell receptor (beta chain) sequence and its context. Its specificity is not known. This entry comes from a study of T cell responses to AZD1222 COVID-19 vaccine. Findings of the study overall: A rise in Spike-specific TCR breadth and depth followed two AZD1222 doses. Targeting of unmutated variant regions was reportedly seen in nearly half of spike-specific TCRs. Repertoires were obtained only post-peak T cell response.

Germline-derived CDR1 and CDR2 are MGHDK and SYGVNS. Trimming pared 7 bases from V and 8 bases from J, leaving 29 bases between. CDR3 length equals 18 residues. Generated by immunoSEQ multiplex PCR, the TCRdb table keeps only in-frame clones and is missing some. Of 35,000 to 50,000 clones listed, around 88% are singletons. This chain connects TRBV25-1 to TRBJ1-4; D uncertain. The clonotype comes from an adult who received the AZD1222 COVID-19 vaccine. Sample: peripheral blood, taken 28 days after the second AZD1222 dose. In DNA form, the CDR3 reads TGTGCCAGCACGAATCCCCGACGCGCCCAGGTAAGTCAAGAAAAACTGTTTTTT. It specifies CASTNPRRAQVSQEKLFF.